This record covers a single T cell receptor beta chain. Its antigen is as yet unknown. One end of the junction varies from germline; a read error may be responsible. This sample was included in a study of CD8 T cells in ankylosing spondylitis. General observations from the study: Disease-linked clones bore a CD8+ phenotype, appearing relatively rarely in peripheral blood. There was a TCR beta motif, made of several highly homologous variants, that appeared characteristic of ankylosing spondylitis blood. Disease-linked clones reportedly concentrated significantly in matched ankylosing spondylitis synovial fluid.

From the 5' RACE reads, TCRdb called clonotypes with MiXCR, one entry per CDR3 protein. The table includes 700,000 to 850,000 distinct CDR3 sequences, roughly 12% detected once. CDR3 length: 14 residues. Germline V CDR1 and CDR2: SGHTA, FQGNSA. The sample consisted of blood, either unsorted or a sorted T cell fraction (not recorded which). The origin of this receptor is a male donor with ankylosing spondylitis. This sequence joins TRBV7-2 and TRBJ1-4; 10 bases agree with TRBD1. CDR3 amino acids: CASRLTGGFEKLYF. CDR3 nucleotide sequence: TGTGCCAGCAGATTGACAGGGGGCTTCGAAAAACTGTATTTT.